This T cell receptor beta chain was obtained from a study of graft-versus-host responses after intestinal transplantation. Study background: Recipients uniformly received anti-thymocyte globulin induction, followed by tacrolimus and steroids for about 3 years. Findings and caveats of the study: Some patients had graft-donor T cell macrochimerism, and their allografts showed high graft-versus-host to host-versus-graft clonal ratios.

Libraries were prepared by immunoSEQ multiplex PCR; TCRdb keeps only in-frame clonotypes and omits some of them. The sample carries tens of thousands of clones, about 80% recorded once. Comment on this clone: Its antigen is unknown.

The V end lost 6 bases, the J end lost 7 bases, and 24 bases lay between the germline ends. Germline CDR1 is LNHDA and CDR2 is SQIVND (reference sequence). The CDR3 totals 16 residues. The V call is TRBV19, the J call TRBJ1-2; D perhaps matches TRBD1 (6 bases). Sequenced material: unstimulated CD4+ T cells sorted from spleen or lymph node cells, taken before transplant. This clonotype was sampled from a human donor who was the organ donor for an intestinal transplant. CDR3 DNA sequence: TGTGCCAGTAGCCCGGAGCTTGTACAGGGCCTCGGTGGCTACACCTTC. It is translated as CASSPELVQGLGGYTF. Full variable domain (missing parts from reference TRBV19 and TRBJ1-2): DGGITQSPKYLFRKEGQNVTLSCEQNLNHDAMYWYRQDPGQGLRLIYYSQIVNDFQKGDIAEGYSVSREKKESFPLTVTSAQKNPTAFYLCASSPELVQGLGGYTFGSGTRLTVV.